This record concerns one T cell receptor (beta chain) sequence. This entry belongs to a study of graft-versus-host responses after intestinal transplantation. Study-level information: Recipients got multivisceral, liver-intestinal, or isolated intestinal transplants.

Generated by immunoSEQ multiplex PCR, the TCRdb table keeps only in-frame clones and is missing some. The sample holds roughly 80,000 clones, approximately 92% seen once. This material consisted of PBMCs, taken 98 days after intestinal transplantation. The sequence came from a human patient who received an intestinal transplant, so some T cells may come from the graft donor.

The CDR3 is CASSPRGTDTQYF. The DNA for the CDR3 is TGTGCCAGTAGTCCCCGTGGCACAGATACGCAGTATTTT. The rearrangement joins TRBV19 to TRBJ2-3, with D unclear. Germline CDR1 is LNHDA and CDR2 is SQIVND (reference sequence). The CDR3 extends over 13 amino acids. V lost 5 bases, J lost 1 base, and 7 bases lay in between.